A single sample is the source of the 20 T cell receptor beta chains below, sequenced in a study of regulatory T cells in long-lasting Graves disease. Library construction for TCR beta used iRepertoire HTBI primers and Arm-PCR of CDR3 regions. MiXCR, applied by TCRdb to the multiplex PCR reads, yields one record per CDR3 protein. The sample lists 400,000 to 600,000 distinct CDR3 sequences, under 25% seen once, with 7.1% in the top ten. Specified time point: persistent/refractory GD, antithyroid drugs over 5 years with positive TRAb. PBMC-extracted RNA yielded the TCR library. The starting material was peripheral blood mononuclear cells (PBMCs), obtained when the disease was refractory, from a patient treated with antithyroid drugs. All receptors derive from a female donor with Graves disease.

The J gene is TRBJ2-7, the V gene TRBV9, with D perhaps TRBD1 (5 bases). In germline, CDR1 is SGDLS, CDR2 YYNGEE. This CDR3 comprises 13 residues. V lost 2 bases and J 7 bases, leaving 13 bases between the germline ends. CDR3 amino acids: CASSVDLRAEQYF. The CDR3 region has the DNA TGTGCCAGCAGCGTGGACCTCAGGGCTGAGCAGTACTTC.

This clonotype was found a few times. In DNA form, the CDR3 reads TGCGCCAGCAGCTACCTCCGGGACACGAGTACCTACGAGCAGTACTTC. Protein product: CASSYLRDTSTYEQYF. This chain connects TRBV5-1 to TRBJ2-7, with a possible D match to TRBD1 (6 bases). CDR3 length: 16 residues. CDR1 and CDR2 from the germline V gene are SGHRS and YFSETQ. V lost 3 bases and J 2 bases, leaving 18 bases between the germline ends.

This clonotype was seen a few times. The chain has TRBV19 and TRBJ2-2, with 7 bases identical to TRBD2. This CDR3 region has 14 residues. Germline assignment: CDR1 LNHDA and CDR2 SQIVND (reference sequence). Germline trimming cut 8 bases from V and 1 base from J; bases unmatched to any gene: 4. This chain's CDR3 is CASYGGRNTGELFF. The DNA for the CDR3 is TGTGCCAGTTACGGGGGGAGGAACACCGGGGAGCTGTTTTTT.

The CDR3 sequence is CASSIVSHGQGGTEAFF. In DNA form, the CDR3 reads TGTGCCAGTAGTATAGTTTCCCACGGACAGGGAGGCACTGAAGCTTTCTTT. The chain links TRBV19 to TRBJ1-1, with TRBD1 identical over 8 bases. CDR1 and CDR2 from the germline V gene are LNHDA and SQIVND (reference sequence). The CDR3 is 17 residues long. Losses at the gene ends were 1 base for V and 4 bases for J; bases not matched to a gene: 11.

The rearrangement links TRBV18 to TRBJ1-2, with D possibly TRBD1 on 5 matching bases. Trimming removed 3 bases at V and 4 bases at J, with 12 bases between. Germline loops: CDR1 KGHSH, CDR2 LQKENI. The CDR3 covers 14 residues. The CDR3 region has the DNA TGTGCCAGCTCACCCCGGGACGGAAGCTATGGCTACACCTTC. It translates to CASSPRDGSYGYTF.

This clonotype was seen many times. This chain uses TRBV28 with TRBJ1-5; D is ambiguous. Germline CDR1 and CDR2: MDHEN and SYDVKM. Trimming removed 5 bases from V and 4 bases from J, with 3 bases in between. The CDR3 is 11 amino acids. In DNA, the CDR3 is TGTGCCAGCAGTGTGAATCAGCCCCAGCATTTT. Protein sequence: CASSVNQPQHF.

The rearrangement links TRBV20-1 to TRBJ2-1; D is perhaps TRBD2 (6 bases). This CDR3 is 11 amino acids long. V was pared by 3 bases and J by 7 bases, with 7 bases between. Germline-derived CDR1 and CDR2 are DFQATT and SNEGSKA (reference sequence). CDR3 residues: CSASRGNEQFF. CDR3 DNA sequence: TGCAGTGCTAGCCGGGGGAATGAGCAGTTCTTC.

This clonotype was seen only a few times. The gene calls are TRBV6-1 and TRBJ2-7, with a possible D match to TRBD1 (6 bases). V was trimmed by 5 bases and J by 1 base, leaving 12 bases between them. Germline-derived CDR1 and CDR2 are MNHNS and SASEGT. CDR3 size: 14 residues. CDR3: CASSLLDSSYEQYF. In DNA, the CDR3 is TGTGCCAGCAGTCTCTTGGACAGTTCCTACGAGCAGTACTTC.

This clonotype was seen repeatedly, ten times or more. The chain has TRBV27 and TRBJ1-1, with TRBD1 matching 7 bases. The CDR3 sequence is 15 residues long. V shed 5 bases and J 0 bases; nucleotides not matched to a gene: 6. CDR1 MNHEY and CDR2 SMNVEV come from the germline V gene (reference sequence). The DNA for the CDR3 is TGTGCCAGCAGTAGACAGGGCCAACTGAACACTGAAGCTTTCTTT. Translated, it gives CASSRQGQLNTEAFF.

In its sample, this clonotype was seen a few times. The CDR3 spells CASSLSPTGPSTDTQYF. The CDR3 nucleotides are TGTGCCAGCAGTTTATCGCCGACAGGCCCTAGCACAGATACGCAGTATTTT. The chain uses TRBV28 and TRBJ2-3; D possibly corresponds to TRBD1 (6 bases). The germline gives CDR1 MDHEN, CDR2 SYDVKM. The CDR3 contains 17 residues. Trimming took 1 base from V and 0 from J, leaving 14 bases between them.

This clonotype was counted many times. The V gene is TRBV24-1, the J gene TRBJ1-1; TRBD1 might be the D (5 bases). CDR1 and CDR2 from the germline V gene are KGHDR and SFDVKD. V was clipped by 5 bases and J by 3 bases, with 15 bases between them. The CDR3 loop spans 15 amino acids. CDR3 bases: TGTGCCACCAGTGCTGACAGTTTGAGGCACACTGAAGCTTTCTTT. Its translation is CATSADSLRHTEAFF.

This clonotype has at least ten counts. This chain uses TRBV7-9 with TRBJ2-2; D gene ambiguous. V was clipped by 5 bases and J by 6 bases, with 4 bases between them. The CDR3 extends over 11 amino acids. In germline, CDR1 is SEHNR, CDR2 FQNEAQ (reference sequence). The DNA for the CDR3 is TGTGCCAGCAGCGGGTCCGGGGAGCTGTTTTTT. Residues: CASSGSGELFF.

The chain has TRBV6-1 and TRBJ1-5, with TRBD1 matching 7 bases. Germline V gives CDR1 MNHNS, CDR2 SASEGT. The CDR3 has 16 amino acids. Trimming at V came to 5 bases and at J to 0 bases, leaving 7 bases not matched to a gene. The CDR3 reads CASSQDRPHSNQPQHF. The CDR3 DNA reads as TGTGCCAGCAGTCAGGACAGGCCCCATAGCAATCAGCCCCAGCATTTT.

This clonotype was seen repeatedly, ten times or more. The chain employs TRBV28 and TRBJ1-5; D not certain. Germline V lookup: CDR1 MDHEN, CDR2 SYDVKM. Trimming took off 6 bases at V and 9 bases at J, with 15 bases between the two ends. CDR3 size: 13 residues. CDR3 sequence: CASSLGRVGPQHF. CDR3 DNA sequence: TGTGCCAGCAGCCTCGGGAGGGTGGGGCCCCAGCATTTT.

The chain has TRBV7-9 and TRBJ1-5; D gene uncertain. The germline CDR1 and CDR2 sequences are SEHNR and FQNEAQ (reference sequence). This CDR3 contains 18 residues. V was cut by 5 bases and J by 1 base, with 21 bases left in between. The DNA for the CDR3 is TGTGCCAGCAGCCCCCGGAGAGCGGCGCTTGGGAGCAATCAGCCCCAGCATTTT. It is translated as CASSPRRAALGSNQPQHF.

The chain has TRBV5-4 and TRBJ1-1, with D perhaps TRBD1 (5 bases). This CDR3 has 12 residues. V was trimmed by 0 bases and J by 10 bases, leaving 10 bases between them. Germline V CDR1 and CDR2: SGHNT, YYREEE (reference sequence). The CDR3 bases are TGTGCCAGCAGCTTGGAGACCGGGGGAGCTTTCTTT. Translating gives CASSLETGGAFF.

This clonotype has only a few counts. The chain links TRBV11-2 to TRBJ2-6; perhaps TRBD2 as D (5 bases). Trimming took off 1 base at V and 4 bases at J, with 5 bases between the two ends. Looked up from germline, CDR1 is SGHAT and CDR2 is FQNNGV. CDR3 size: 14 residues. The CDR3 nucleotides are TGTGCCAGCAGCTTAGGCGGGGGGGCCAACGTCCTGACTTTC. Its translation is CASSLGGGANVLTF. Using reference TRBV11-2 and TRBJ2-6 for the parts outside the CDR3, the full variable domain is EAGVAQSPRYKIIEKRQSVAFWCNPISGHATLYWYQQILGQGPKLLIQFQNNGVVDDSQLPKDRFSAERLKGVDSTLKIQPAKLEDSAVYLCASSLGGGANVLTFGAGSRLTVL.

Ten or more counts support this clonotype. J is TRBJ2-7 and V is TRBV20-1, with D perhaps assigned TRBD1 or TRBD2 (6 bases each). Germline CDR1 reads DFQATT; CDR2 reads SNEGSKA (reference sequence). The V and J ends lost 6 bases and 0 bases respectively, with 15 bases between them. This CDR3 spans 14 amino acids. The CDR3 sequence: CSAHSPGASYEQYF. The CDR3 bases are TGCAGTGCCCACTCACCGGGGGCCTCCTACGAGCAGTACTTC.

This clonotype came up a few times. The rearrangement links TRBV9 to TRBJ2-5; D is possibly TRBD2 (6 bases). The closer fit of TRBJ2-7 to the DNA end suggests the J call may be wrong. This CDR3 is 15 amino acids long. Germline assignment: CDR1 SGDLS and CDR2 YYNGEE. In DNA, the CDR3 is TGTGCCAGCAGCGGGGACTCTGGGGGGACCTACGAGCAGTACTTC. The encoded protein is CASSGDSGGTYEQYF.

For this clonotype: One end of the junction is discordant with germline, which a read error may explain. The chain has TRBV12-3 or TRBV12-4 and TRBJ1-1; unclear D gene. The CDR3 runs to 12 residues. The CDR3 loop is CASSRVNAEALF. As DNA, the CDR3 is TGTGCCAGCAGTAGAGTGAACGCTGAAGCTCTCTTT.